This TCR beta chain was obtained from a study of T cell clonotyping in hematopoietic cell transplantation. Method: immunoSEQ multiplex PCR; TCRdb's copy keeps in-frame clones and lacks some. The table shows approximately 44,000 clones, with 95% occurring only once. V was trimmed by 6 bases and J by 4 bases, leaving 15 bases between them. The length of the CDR3 is 14 residues. Germline V CDR1 and CDR2: MNHNS, SASEGT. Source material: peripheral blood mononuclear cells. The chain uses TRBV6-1 and TRBJ1-1; weak D call: TRBD1 (6 bases). This receptor was obtained from a man younger than 40 in good health. Some clones in this sample may be carry-over from other donors' samples. Here the CDR3 DNA reads TGTGCCAGCAGCCTCAGGGGAGAGTCCACTGAAGCTTTCTTT. Translation: CASSLRGESTEAFF.